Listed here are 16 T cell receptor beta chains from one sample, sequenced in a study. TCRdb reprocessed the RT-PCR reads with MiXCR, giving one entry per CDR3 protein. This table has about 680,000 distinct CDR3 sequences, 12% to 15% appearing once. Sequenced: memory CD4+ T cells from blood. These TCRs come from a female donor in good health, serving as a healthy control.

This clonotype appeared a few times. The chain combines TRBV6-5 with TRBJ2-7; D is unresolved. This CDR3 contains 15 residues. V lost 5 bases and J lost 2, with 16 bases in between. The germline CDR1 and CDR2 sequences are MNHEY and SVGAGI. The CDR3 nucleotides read TGTGCCAGCAGTAGGAACACCGCTTTCCCCTACGAGCAGTACTTC. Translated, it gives CASSRNTAFPYEQYF.

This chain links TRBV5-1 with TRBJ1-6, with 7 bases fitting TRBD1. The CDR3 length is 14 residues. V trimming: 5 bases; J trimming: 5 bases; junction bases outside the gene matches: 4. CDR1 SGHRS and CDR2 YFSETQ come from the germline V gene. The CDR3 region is CASSRGTDNSPLHF. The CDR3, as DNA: TGCGCCAGCAGTCGTGGGACAGATAATTCACCCCTCCACTTT.

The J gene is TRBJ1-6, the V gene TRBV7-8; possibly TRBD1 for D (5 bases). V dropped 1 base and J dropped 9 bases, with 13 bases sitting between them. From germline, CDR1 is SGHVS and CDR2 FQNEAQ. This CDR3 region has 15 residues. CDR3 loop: CASSLGGTPSSPLHF. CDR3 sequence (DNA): TGTGCCAGCAGCTTAGGTGGGACTCCATCTTCACCCCTCCACTTT.

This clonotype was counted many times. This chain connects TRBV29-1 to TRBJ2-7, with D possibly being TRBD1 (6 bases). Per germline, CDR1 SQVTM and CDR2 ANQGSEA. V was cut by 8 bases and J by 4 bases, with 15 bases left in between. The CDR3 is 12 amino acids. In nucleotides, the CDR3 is TGCAGCACACAGGGTTCGGCTTACGAGCAGTACTTC. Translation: CSTQGSAYEQYF.

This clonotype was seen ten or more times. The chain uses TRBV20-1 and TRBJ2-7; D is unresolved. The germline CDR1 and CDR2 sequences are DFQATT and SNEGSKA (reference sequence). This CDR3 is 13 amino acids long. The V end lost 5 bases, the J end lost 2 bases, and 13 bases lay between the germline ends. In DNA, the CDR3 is TGCAGTGCTGAAGTTACAAACGCCTACGAGCAGTACTTC. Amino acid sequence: CSAEVTNAYEQYF.

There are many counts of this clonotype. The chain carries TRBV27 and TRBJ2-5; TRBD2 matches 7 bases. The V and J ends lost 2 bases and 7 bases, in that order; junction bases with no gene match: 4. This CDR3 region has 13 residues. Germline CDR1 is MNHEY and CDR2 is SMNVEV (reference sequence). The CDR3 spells CASSLKGGGTQYF. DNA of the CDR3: TGTGCCAGCAGTTTAAAGGGCGGGGGGACCCAGTACTTC.

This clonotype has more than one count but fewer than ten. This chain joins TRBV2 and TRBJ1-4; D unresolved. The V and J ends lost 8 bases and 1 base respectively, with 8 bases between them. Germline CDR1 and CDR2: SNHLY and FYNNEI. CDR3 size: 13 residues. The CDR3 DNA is TGTGCCAGCCACTCCGGAACTAATGAAAAACTGTTTTTT. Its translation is CASHSGTNEKLFF.

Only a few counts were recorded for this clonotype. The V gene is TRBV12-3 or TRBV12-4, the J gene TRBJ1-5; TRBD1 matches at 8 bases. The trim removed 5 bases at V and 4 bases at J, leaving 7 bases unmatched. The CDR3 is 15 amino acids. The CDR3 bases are TGTGCCAGCAGTCCTCCACAGGGGGGAAATCAGCCCCAGCATTTT. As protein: CASSPPQGGNQPQHF.

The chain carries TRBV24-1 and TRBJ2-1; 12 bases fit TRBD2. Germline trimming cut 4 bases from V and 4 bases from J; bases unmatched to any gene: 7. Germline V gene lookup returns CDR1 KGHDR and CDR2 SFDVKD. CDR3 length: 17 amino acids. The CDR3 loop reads CATSDRSLAGGYNEQFF. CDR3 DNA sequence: TGTGCCACCAGTGACCGCTCTCTAGCGGGGGGGTACAATGAGCAGTTCTTC.

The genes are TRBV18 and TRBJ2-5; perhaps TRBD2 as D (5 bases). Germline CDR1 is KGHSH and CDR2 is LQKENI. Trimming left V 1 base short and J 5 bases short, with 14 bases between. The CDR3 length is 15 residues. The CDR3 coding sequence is TGTGCCAGCTCACCACAGTGGGAGAGCACGGAGACCCAGTACTTC. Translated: CASSPQWESTETQYF.

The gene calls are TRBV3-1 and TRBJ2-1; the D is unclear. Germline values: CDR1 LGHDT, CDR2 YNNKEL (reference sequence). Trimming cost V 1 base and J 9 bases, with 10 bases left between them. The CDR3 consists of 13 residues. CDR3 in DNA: TGTGCCAGCAGCCAAGGAAGACCGAGTGAGCAGTTCTTC. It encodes CASSQGRPSEQFF.

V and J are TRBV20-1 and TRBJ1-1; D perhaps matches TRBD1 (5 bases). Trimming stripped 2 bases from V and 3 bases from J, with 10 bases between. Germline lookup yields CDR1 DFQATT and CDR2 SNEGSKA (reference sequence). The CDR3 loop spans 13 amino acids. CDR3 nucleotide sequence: TGCAGTGCTAGAAGAGCGGGGGACACTGAAGCTTTCTTT. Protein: CSARRAGDTEAFF.

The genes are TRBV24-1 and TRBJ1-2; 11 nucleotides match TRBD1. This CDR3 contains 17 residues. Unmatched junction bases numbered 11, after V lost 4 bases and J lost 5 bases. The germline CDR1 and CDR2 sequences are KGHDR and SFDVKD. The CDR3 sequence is CATSDVGDRGKVYGYTF. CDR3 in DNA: TGTGCCACCAGTGACGTCGGGGACAGGGGGAAGGTATATGGCTACACCTTC.

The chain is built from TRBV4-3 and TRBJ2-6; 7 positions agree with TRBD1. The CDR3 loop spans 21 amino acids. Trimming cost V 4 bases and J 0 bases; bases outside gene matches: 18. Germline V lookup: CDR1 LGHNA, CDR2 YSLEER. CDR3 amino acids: CASSPALRTGPLSSGANVLTF. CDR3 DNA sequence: TGCGCCAGCAGCCCCGCTCTACGGACAGGCCCCTTAAGCTCTGGGGCCAACGTCCTGACTTTC.

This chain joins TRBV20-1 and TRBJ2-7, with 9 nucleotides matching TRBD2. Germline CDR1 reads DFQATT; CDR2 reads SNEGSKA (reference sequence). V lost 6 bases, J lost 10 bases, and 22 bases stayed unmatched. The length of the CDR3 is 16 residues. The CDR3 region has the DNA TGCAGTGCCGACCCCGGGCTAGCGGGAATAGTTTCTAAACAGTACTTC. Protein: CSADPGLAGIVSKQYF.

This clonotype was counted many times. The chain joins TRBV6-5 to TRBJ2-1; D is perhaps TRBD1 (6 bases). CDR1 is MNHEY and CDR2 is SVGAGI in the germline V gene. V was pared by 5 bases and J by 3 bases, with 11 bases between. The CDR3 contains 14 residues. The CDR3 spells CASSRQAVYNEQFF. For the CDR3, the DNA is TGTGCCAGCAGTAGACAGGCCGTCTACAATGAGCAGTTCTTC.